This T cell receptor beta chain was sequenced during a study of blood T cell repertoires in COVID-19. Study summary: Samples taken during acute and convalescent COVID-19 were collected in the United States, Italy and Spain. T cells, B-cell-depleted T cells, or PBMCs provided the cDNA or gDNA that served as material.

Original methodology: It was from reference gene primer amplification that nucleated cell counts were estimated. Method: immunoSEQ multiplex PCR; TCRdb's copy keeps in-frame clones and lacks some. D and trimming were read from the DNA, whereas the V and J calls and clone size are those reported in that table. The table shows about 250,000 clones, with roughly 85% occurring only once. CDR1 and CDR2 from the germline V gene are MNHEY and SVGEGT. V was pared by 2 bases and J by 5 bases, with 5 bases of the junction left unmatched. The CDR3 is 16 residues long. The source material was peripheral blood. The chain employs TRBV6-2 or TRBV6-3 and TRBJ1-6; 8 nucleotides match TRBD1. The clonotype originates from a woman in her thirties with active or convalescent COVID-19. CDR3 coding DNA: TGTGCCAGCAGTTACCCCCTACAGGGGGATAATTCACCCCTCCACTTT. Its translation: CASSYPLQGDNSPLHF.